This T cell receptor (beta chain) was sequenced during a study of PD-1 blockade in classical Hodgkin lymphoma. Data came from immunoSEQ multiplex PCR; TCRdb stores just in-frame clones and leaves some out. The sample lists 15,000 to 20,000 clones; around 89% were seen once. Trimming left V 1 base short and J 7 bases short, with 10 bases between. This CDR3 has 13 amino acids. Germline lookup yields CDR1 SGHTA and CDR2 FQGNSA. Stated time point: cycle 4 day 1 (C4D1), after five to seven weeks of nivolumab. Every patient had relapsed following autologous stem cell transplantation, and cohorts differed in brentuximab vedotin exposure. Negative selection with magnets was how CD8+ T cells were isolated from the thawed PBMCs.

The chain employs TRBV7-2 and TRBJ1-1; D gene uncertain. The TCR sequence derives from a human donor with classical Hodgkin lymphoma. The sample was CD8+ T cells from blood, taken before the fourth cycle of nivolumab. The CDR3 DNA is TGTGCCAGCAGCTTAGTGGCCCAAGATGAAGCTTTCTTT. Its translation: CASSLVAQDEAFF. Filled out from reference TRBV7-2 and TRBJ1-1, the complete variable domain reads GAGVSQSPSNKVTEKGKDVELRCDPISGHTALYWYRQSLGQGLEFLIYFQGNSAPDKSGLPSDRFSAERTGGSVSTLTIQRTQQEDSAVYLCASSLVAQDEAFFGQGTRLTVV.